Following are 17 T cell receptor beta chains from one sample sequenced in a study of cytomegalovirus exposure and HLA in healthy donors. PCR primers comprised 60 Vbeta and 13 Jbeta primers. The table came from immunoSEQ multiplex PCR; TCRdb's copy has only in-frame clones and leaves some out. The table includes 130,000 or so clones, 77% detected once. Sequencing input: PBMCs. The receptors were gathered from a man younger than 35 in good health and CMV-seropositive.

This sequence joins TRBV7-6 and TRBJ2-1; 7 nucleotides line up with TRBD2. The CDR3 is made up of 14 amino acids. The V and J ends lost 0 bases and 8 bases, in that order; junction bases with no gene match: 4. CDR1 is SGHVS and CDR2 is FNYEAQ in the germline V gene. The CDR3 reads CASSLAGGPDEQFF. The CDR3 DNA is TGTGCCAGCAGCTTAGCGGGAGGGCCGGATGAGCAGTTCTTC.

The chain combines TRBV28 with TRBJ2-7; D is unresolved. V lost 7 bases and J 0 bases, leaving 16 bases between the germline ends. Germline CDR1 and CDR2: MDHEN and SYDVKM. CDR3 length: 15 residues. The CDR3 bases are TGTGCCAGCACCGTCCGGCGGATTAGCTCCTACGAGCAGTACTTC. It yields the protein CASTVRRISSYEQYF.

This chain joins TRBV7-2 and TRBJ2-7, with a tentative D call TRBD1 (5 bases). The CDR3 spans 12 residues. Trimming left V 3 bases short and J 12 bases short, with 15 bases between. Germline lookup yields CDR1 SGHTA and CDR2 FQGNSA. For the CDR3, the DNA is TGTGCCAGCAGCTTGGACATCGCCGGCCGGTACTTC. As protein: CASSLDIAGRYF.

This clone appeared a few times. The rearrangement links TRBV19 to TRBJ2-2; D gene unclear. V was clipped by 2 bases and J by 2 bases, with 6 bases between them. Per the germline V gene, CDR1 is LNHDA and CDR2 is SQIVND (reference sequence). This CDR3 spans 14 amino acids. The CDR3 region has the DNA TGTGCCAGTAGTATACACAGCAACACCGGGGAGCTGTTTTTT. Protein: CASSIHSNTGELFF.

V and J are TRBV4-1 and TRBJ2-1, with a weak D call TRBD1 (5 bases). The CDR3 has 16 amino acids. V gave up 1 base and J gave up 2 bases, with 12 bases separating them. Germline CDR1 reads MGHRA; CDR2 reads YSYEKL. CDR3 bases: TGCGCCAGCAGCCAAGTTAGGGGTACGCCCTACAATGAGCAGTTCTTC. The encoded protein is CASSQVRGTPYNEQFF.

This clone was seen a single time. At one end, the junction sequence differs from germline, possibly due to a read error. V is TRBV11-2 and J is TRBJ2-6; tentatively, D is TRBD1 (6 bases). CDR3 size: 17 residues. Germline V lookup: CDR1 SGHAT, CDR2 FQNNGV. In DNA, the CDR3 is TGTGCCAGCAGCCTAAGCTTCACAGGGTCTGGGGCCAACGGCCTGACTTTC. This sequence encodes CASSLSFTGSGANGLTF.

The V call is TRBV30, the J call TRBJ1-5, with D tentatively TRBD1 (6 bases). This CDR3 is built from 13 residues. V was shortened by 4 bases and J by 8 bases, with 15 bases between the two germline ends. Germline V lookup: CDR1 GTSNPN, CDR2 SVGIG (reference sequence). The CDR3 protein is CAWTERGQEPQHF. The CDR3 DNA sequence: TGTGCCTGGACGGAGCGGGGGCAAGAGCCCCAGCATTTT.

The rearrangement links TRBV29-1 to TRBJ1-2; TRBD1 agrees at 7 bases. Per the germline V gene, CDR1 is SQVTM and CDR2 is ANQGSEA. V lost 7 bases to trimming and J lost 2 bases; unmatched junction nucleotides: 16. This CDR3 has 16 residues. The CDR3 region has the DNA TGCAGCGCCACACTGATGACTGAGGGGGCCAACTATGGCTACACCTTC. Amino acid sequence: CSATLMTEGANYGYTF.

This clone was observed a single time. The J gene is TRBJ2-7, the V gene TRBV12-5; 8 nucleotides match TRBD2. This CDR3 region has 15 residues. J was trimmed by 6 bases and V by 0 bases; bases with no gene match: 7. CDR1 is LGHNT and CDR2 is FRNRAP in the germline V gene. The DNA for the CDR3 is TGTGCTAGTGGTTTGGTAAGTGGGACTAGTTCCGAGCAGTACTTC. Translated: CASGLVSGTSSEQYF.

This chain uses TRBV7-9 with TRBJ2-3, with no clear D. This CDR3 is 14 amino acids long. V was clipped by 2 bases and J by 2 bases, with 8 bases between them. CDR1 and CDR2 from the germline V gene are SEHNR and FQNEAQ (reference sequence). CDR3 protein: CASSLSQATDTQYF. CDR3 nucleotide sequence: TGTGCCAGCAGCTTATCCCAGGCCACAGATACGCAGTATTTT. The full variable domain, completed using reference TRBV7-9 and TRBJ2-3, is DTGVSQNPRHKITKRGQNVTFRCDPISEHNRLYWYRQTLGQGPEFLTYFQNEAQLEKSRLLSDRFSAERPKGSFSTLEIQRTEQGDSAMYLCASSLSQATDTQYFGPGTRLTVL.

The chain has TRBV28 and TRBJ1-5, with a possible D match to TRBD1 (5 bases). With 2 bases removed from V and 0 bases from J, the gap between germline ends came to 8 bases. This CDR3 region has 15 residues. Per the germline V gene, CDR1 is MDHEN and CDR2 is SYDVKM. The CDR3 reads CASSLGQLSNQPQHF. CDR3 DNA sequence: TGTGCCAGCAGTTTAGGACAACTTAGCAATCAGCCCCAGCATTTT.

Here the CDR3 DNA reads TGTGCCAGCGGGACAGGGAACGGCTACACCTTC. It translates to CASGTGNGYTF. V usage is TRBV27 and J usage is TRBJ1-2, with 9 bases matching TRBD1. Losses at the gene ends were 8 bases for V and 8 bases for J; bases not matched to a gene: 3. The CDR3 contains 11 residues. Germline V CDR1 and CDR2: MNHEY, SMNVEV (reference sequence).

This rearrangement joins TRBV30 to TRBJ2-5; TRBD2 matches at 8 bases. The DNA matches TRBJ2-7 better at its end, which makes the J call doubtful. The length of the CDR3 is 12 residues. Germline V gene sequence: CDR1 GTSNPN, CDR2 SVGIG (reference sequence). The CDR3 nucleotides read TGTGCCTGGGGACTAGCCGCTTACGAGCAGTACTTC. This translates into CAWGLAAYEQYF.

J is TRBJ2-5 and V is TRBV2; no clear D. CDR1 and CDR2 from the germline V gene are SNHLY and FYNNEI. The CDR3 length is 13 residues. Trimming took off 1 base at V and 4 bases at J, with 7 bases between the two ends. The CDR3 region has the DNA TGTGCCAGCAGTGAAGAAACCAGAGAGACCCAGTACTTC. As protein: CASSEETRETQYF.

This clone was picked up one time. The chain joins TRBV10-2 to TRBJ2-3; 12 nucleotides line up with TRBD2. V was pared by 6 bases and J by 3 bases, with 13 bases of the junction left unmatched. This CDR3 comprises 18 residues. In germline, CDR1 is WSHSY, CDR2 SAAADI. CDR3 sequence reads: CASRDLKGLAGLTDTQYF. DNA of the CDR3: TGCGCCAGCAGAGACCTGAAAGGACTAGCGGGGCTGACAGATACGCAGTATTTT.

This clone is a singleton in its sample. V and J are TRBV6-1 and TRBJ2-7; maybe TRBD1 (6 bases). Looked up from germline, CDR1 is MNHNS and CDR2 is SASEGT. This CDR3 is built from 13 residues. V lost 4 bases and J lost 6, with 13 bases in between. The DNA for the CDR3 is TGTGCCAGCAGTGGGACAGAGGTTAGCGAGCAGTACTTC. Amino acid sequence: CASSGTEVSEQYF.

This clone has a single count. V gene TRBV5-1 combines with J gene TRBJ2-1, with 7 nucleotides matching TRBD1. The CDR3 has 14 amino acids. Germline V lookup: CDR1 SGHRS, CDR2 YFSETQ. V trimming: 1 base; J trimming: 9 bases; junction bases outside the gene matches: 7. CDR3 protein: CASSLRQGYGEQFF. For the CDR3, the DNA is TGCGCCAGCAGCTTGAGACAGGGATACGGTGAGCAGTTCTTC. Full variable domain (missing parts from reference TRBV5-1 and TRBJ2-1): KAGVTQTPRYLIKTRGQQVTLSCSPISGHRSVSWYQQTPGQGLQFLFEYFSETQRNKGNFPGRFSGRQFSNSRSEMNVSTLELGDSALYLCASSLRQGYGEQFFGPGTRLTVL.